This T cell receptor beta chain was identified during a study of beta chain features in type 1 diabetes. Findings of the study overall: In every one of the four CD4+ subsets, TCRB CDR3s were moderately but significantly shorter in Type 1 diabetes patients.

Note on this clone: Its antigen is unknown.

Every isolated RNA sample was fully reverse transcribed, so sequencing captured expressed TCRB transcripts. Using immunoSEQ multiplex PCR, the repertoire was profiled, and TCRdb retains in-frame clones only, with some absent. The table shows 300,000 to 400,000 clones, with around 10% occurring only once. This CDR3 contains 13 residues. The junction had 2 bases not matched to a gene; V was cut back by 4 bases and J by 3 bases. Germline V gives CDR1 SGHTA, CDR2 FQGTGA. This chain connects TRBV7-3 to TRBJ2-7, with TRBD2 matching 8 bases. Input material: central memory CD4+ T cells from blood. This receptor was identified in a man younger than 45 with type 1 diabetes. The CDR3 DNA reads as TGTGCCAGCAGCTCGGGAGGGCTCTACGAGCAGTACTTC. Its translation: CASSSGGLYEQYF.